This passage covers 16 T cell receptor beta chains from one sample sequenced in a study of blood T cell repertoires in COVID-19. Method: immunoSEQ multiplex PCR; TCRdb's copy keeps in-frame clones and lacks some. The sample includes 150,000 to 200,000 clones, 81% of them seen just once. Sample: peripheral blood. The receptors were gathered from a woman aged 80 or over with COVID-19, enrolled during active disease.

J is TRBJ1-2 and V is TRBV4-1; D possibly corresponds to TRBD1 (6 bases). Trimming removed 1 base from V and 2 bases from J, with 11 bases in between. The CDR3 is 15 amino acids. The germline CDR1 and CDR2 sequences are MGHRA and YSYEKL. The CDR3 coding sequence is TGCGCCAGCAGCCAAGCCCCGGACAGCAACTATGGCTACACCTTC. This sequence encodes CASSQAPDSNYGYTF.

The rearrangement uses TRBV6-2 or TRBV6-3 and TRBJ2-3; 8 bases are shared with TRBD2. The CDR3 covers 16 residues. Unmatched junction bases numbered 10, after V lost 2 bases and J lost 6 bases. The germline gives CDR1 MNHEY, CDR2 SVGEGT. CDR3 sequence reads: CASSYNPGGAQDTQYF. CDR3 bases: TGTGCCAGCAGTTACAACCCCGGGGGGGCCCAGGATACGCAGTATTTT.

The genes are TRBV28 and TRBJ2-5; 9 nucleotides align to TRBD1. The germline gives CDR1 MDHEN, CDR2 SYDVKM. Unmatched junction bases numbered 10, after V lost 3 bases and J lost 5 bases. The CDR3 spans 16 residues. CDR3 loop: CASSFGPTGGAETQYF. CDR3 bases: TGTGCCAGCAGTTTTGGCCCGACAGGGGGTGCGGAGACCCAGTACTTC.

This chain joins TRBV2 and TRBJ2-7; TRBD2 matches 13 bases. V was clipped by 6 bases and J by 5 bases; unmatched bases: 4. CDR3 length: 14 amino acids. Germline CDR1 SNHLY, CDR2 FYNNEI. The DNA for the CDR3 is TGTGCCAGCAGGGGGACTAGCGGGACCCACGAGCAGTACTTC. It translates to CASRGTSGTHEQYF.

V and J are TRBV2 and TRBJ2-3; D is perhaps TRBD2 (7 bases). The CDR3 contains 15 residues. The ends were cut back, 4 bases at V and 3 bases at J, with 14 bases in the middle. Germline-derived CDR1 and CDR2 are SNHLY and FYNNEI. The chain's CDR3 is CASSVGGARTDTQYF. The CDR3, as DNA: TGTGCCAGCAGTGTAGGGGGGGCTCGGACAGATACGCAGTATTTT.

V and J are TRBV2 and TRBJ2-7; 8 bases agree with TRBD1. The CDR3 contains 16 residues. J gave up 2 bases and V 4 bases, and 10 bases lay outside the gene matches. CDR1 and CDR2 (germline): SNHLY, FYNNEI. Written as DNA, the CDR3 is TGTGCCAGCAGTGGTCCAGGGGGCATTCGTACCTACGAGCAGTACTTC. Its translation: CASSGPGGIRTYEQYF.

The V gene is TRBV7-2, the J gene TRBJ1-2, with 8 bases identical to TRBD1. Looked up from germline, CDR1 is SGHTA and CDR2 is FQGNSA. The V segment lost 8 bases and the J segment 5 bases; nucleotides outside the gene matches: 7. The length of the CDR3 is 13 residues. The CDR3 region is CASEAGGLYGYTF. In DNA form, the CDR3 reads TGTGCCAGCGAAGCAGGGGGCCTTTATGGCTACACCTTC. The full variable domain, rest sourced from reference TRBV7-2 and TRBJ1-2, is GAGVSQSPSNKVTEKGKDVELRCDPISGHTALYWYRQSLGQGLEFLIYFQGNSAPDKSGLPSDRFSAERTGGSVSTLTIQRTQQEDSAVYLCASEAGGLYGYTFGSGTRLTVV.

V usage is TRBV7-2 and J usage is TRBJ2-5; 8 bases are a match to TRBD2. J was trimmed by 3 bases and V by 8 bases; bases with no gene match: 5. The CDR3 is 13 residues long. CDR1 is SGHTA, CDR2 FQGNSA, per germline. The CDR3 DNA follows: TGTGCCAGCTCCGGACTAGCTGAAGAGACCCAGTACTTC. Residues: CASSGLAEETQYF.

CDR3 in amino acids: CASSGGQGSYNEQFF. In DNA form, the CDR3 reads TGTGCCAGCAGCGGAGGACAGGGATCCTACAATGAGCAGTTCTTC. The chain employs TRBV9 and TRBJ2-1; 8 bases are shared with TRBD1. Germline loops: CDR1 SGDLS, CDR2 YYNGEE. The CDR3 has 15 amino acids. The J segment lost 1 base and the V segment lost 3 bases, leaving 3 bases of the junction unmatched. Looking up the rest from reference TRBV9 and TRBJ2-1 gives the full variable domain: DSGVTQTPKHLITATGQRVTLRCSPRSGDLSVYWYQQSLDQGLQFLIQYYNGEERAKGNILERFSAQQFPDLHSELNLSSLELGDSALYFCASSGGQGSYNEQFFGPGTRLTVL.

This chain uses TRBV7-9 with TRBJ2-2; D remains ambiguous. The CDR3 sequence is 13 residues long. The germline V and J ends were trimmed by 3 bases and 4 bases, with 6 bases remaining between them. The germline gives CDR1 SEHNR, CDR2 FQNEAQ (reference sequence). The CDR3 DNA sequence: TGTGCCAGCAGCTTGGGCCCCACCGGGGAGCTGTTTTTT. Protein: CASSLGPTGELFF. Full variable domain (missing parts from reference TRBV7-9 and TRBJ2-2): DTGVSQNPRHKITKRGQNVTFRCDPISEHNRLYWYRQTLGQGPEFLTYFQNEAQLEKSRLLSDRFSAERPKGSFSTLEIQRTEQGDSAMYLCASSLGPTGELFFGEGSRLTVL.

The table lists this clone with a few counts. CDR3 in DNA: TGCGCCAGCAGCTACCGACAGGGTACAGATGGCTACACCTTC. Its protein product is CASSYRQGTDGYTF. The rearrangement joins TRBV5-1 to TRBJ1-2; 7 bases fit TRBD1. V shed 3 bases, J shed 6 bases, and the junction held 8 bases outside the gene matches. The CDR3 covers 14 residues. Per the germline V gene, CDR1 is SGHRS and CDR2 is YFSETQ.

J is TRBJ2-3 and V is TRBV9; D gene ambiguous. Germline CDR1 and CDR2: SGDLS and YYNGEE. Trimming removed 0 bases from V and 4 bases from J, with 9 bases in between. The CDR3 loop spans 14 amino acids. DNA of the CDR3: TGTGCCAGCAGCGTAGAGAGGTCCTCAGATACGCAGTATTTT. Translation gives CASSVERSSDTQYF.

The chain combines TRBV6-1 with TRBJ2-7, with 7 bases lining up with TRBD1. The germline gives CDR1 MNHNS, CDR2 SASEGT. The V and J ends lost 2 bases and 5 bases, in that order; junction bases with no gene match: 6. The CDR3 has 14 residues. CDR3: CASSEIDRDHEQYF. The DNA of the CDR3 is TGTGCCAGCAGTGAAATAGACAGGGATCACGAGCAGTACTTC.

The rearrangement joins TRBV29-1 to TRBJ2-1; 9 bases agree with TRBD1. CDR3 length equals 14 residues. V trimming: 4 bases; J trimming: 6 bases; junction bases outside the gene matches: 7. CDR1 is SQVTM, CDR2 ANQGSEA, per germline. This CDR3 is CSVVPQGAVNEQFF. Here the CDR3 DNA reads TGCAGCGTTGTCCCACAGGGGGCTGTCAATGAGCAGTTCTTC.

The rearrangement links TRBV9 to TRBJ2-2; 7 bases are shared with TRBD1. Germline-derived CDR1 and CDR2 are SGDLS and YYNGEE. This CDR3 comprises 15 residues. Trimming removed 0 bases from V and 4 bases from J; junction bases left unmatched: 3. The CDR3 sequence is CASSVEGQPTGELFF. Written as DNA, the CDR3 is TGTGCCAGCAGCGTAGAGGGACAGCCCACCGGGGAGCTGTTTTTT.

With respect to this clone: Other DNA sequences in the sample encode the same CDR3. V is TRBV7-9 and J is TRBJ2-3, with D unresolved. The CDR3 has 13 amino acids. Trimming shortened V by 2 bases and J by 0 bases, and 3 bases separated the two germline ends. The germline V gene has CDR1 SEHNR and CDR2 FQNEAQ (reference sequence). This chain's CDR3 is CASSLPSTDTQYF. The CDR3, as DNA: TGTGCCAGCAGCTTACCTAGCACAGATACGCAGTATTTT.